In its sample, the clone carrying this T cell receptor beta chain was seen a few times. The CDR3 extends over 15 amino acids. V lost 7 bases and J lost 4; bases outside the gene matches: 9. These data belong to a study of T-cell reconstitution after alpha-beta-depleted transplantation in children. Molecular barcoding with unique molecular identifiers was used for the TCRbeta library. TCRdb ran MiXCR on the PCR reads and lists one entry per CDR3 protein. The table lists 350,000 to 450,000 distinct CDR3 sequences, roughly 20% of them singletons, with less than 4.5% in the top ten. This sequence joins TRBV12-3 or TRBV12-4 and TRBJ2-1; TRBD1 matches 8 bases. The material sequenced was PBMCs from the stem cell graft donor, taken from the stem cell graft. The TCR sequence derives from a human donor who donated a stem cell graft to a child with acute myeloid leukemia. CDR3 DNA: TGTGCCAGCAACTCGGGACAGGTAGTTTACAATGAGCAGTTCTTC. The encoded protein is CASNSGQVVYNEQFF.